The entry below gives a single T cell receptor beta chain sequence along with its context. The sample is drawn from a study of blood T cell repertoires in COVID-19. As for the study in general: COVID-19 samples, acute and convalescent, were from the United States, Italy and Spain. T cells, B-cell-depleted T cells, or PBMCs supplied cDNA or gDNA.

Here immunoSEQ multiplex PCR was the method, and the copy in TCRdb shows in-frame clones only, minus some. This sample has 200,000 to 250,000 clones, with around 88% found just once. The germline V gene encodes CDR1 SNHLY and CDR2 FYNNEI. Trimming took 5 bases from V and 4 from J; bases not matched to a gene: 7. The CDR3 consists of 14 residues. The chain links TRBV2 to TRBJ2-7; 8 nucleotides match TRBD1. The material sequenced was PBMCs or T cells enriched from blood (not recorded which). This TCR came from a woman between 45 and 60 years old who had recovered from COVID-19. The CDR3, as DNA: TGTGCCAGCAGTCTACAGGGGGTTCGGTACGAGCAGTACTTC. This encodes CASSLQGVRYEQYF.